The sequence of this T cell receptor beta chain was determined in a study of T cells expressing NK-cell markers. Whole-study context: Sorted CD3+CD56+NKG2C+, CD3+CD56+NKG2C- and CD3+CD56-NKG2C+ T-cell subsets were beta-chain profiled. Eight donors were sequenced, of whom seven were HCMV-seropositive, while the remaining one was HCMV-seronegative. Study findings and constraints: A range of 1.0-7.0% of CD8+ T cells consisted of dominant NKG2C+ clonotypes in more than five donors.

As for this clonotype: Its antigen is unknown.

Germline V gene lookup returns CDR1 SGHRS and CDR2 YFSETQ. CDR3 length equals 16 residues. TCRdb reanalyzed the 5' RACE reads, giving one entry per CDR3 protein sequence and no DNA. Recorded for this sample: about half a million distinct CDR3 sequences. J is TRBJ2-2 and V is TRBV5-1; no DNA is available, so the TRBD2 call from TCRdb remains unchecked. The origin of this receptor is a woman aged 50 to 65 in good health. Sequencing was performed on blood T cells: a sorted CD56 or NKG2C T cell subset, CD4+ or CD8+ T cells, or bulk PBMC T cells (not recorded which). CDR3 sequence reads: CASSLDPSGRGGELFF. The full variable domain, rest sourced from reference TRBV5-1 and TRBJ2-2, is KAGVTQTPRYLIKTRGQQVTLSCSPISGHRSVSWYQQTPGQGLQFLFEYFSETQRNKGNFPGRFSGRQFSNSRSEMNVSTLELGDSALYLCASSLDPSGRGGELFFGEGSRLTVL.